This T cell receptor beta chain was found in a study of control samples from healthy donors and cancer patients. The CDR3 has 14 residues. The ends were cut back, 2 bases at V and 6 bases at J, with 11 bases in the middle. Germline CDR1 and CDR2: MNHEY and SVGEGT. Clones were read by immunoSEQ multiplex PCR, and TCRdb kept only the in-frame ones, dropping some. Of 150,000 or so clones in the sample, about 94% are singletons; the top ten hold about 0.64%. This clone has a single count. The clonotype comes from a woman aged 25 to 39 in good health. The rearrangement uses TRBV6-2 or TRBV6-3 and TRBJ2-1, with D perhaps assigned TRBD1 or TRBD2 (5 bases each). Material for sequencing was blood. The CDR3 DNA reads as TGTGCCAGCAGTTACGACCAGGGACCCAATGAGCAGTTCTTC. This encodes CASSYDQGPNEQFF.